The clone carrying this TCR beta chain was detected many times. Its antigen is currently unknown. Time point specified: patch test 2, 6 weeks after DPC sensitization. Documented treatment: therapeutic diphenylcyclopropenone sensitization with weekly scalp DPC. Each patch test followed a blood draw. People who gave samples had alopecia, were 18 to 70 years old, and were suitable for DPC. The CDR3 is made up of 16 amino acids. J lost 4 bases, V lost 5 bases, and 4 bases had no gene match. The germline CDR1 and CDR2 sequences are MRHNA and SNTAGT. The data are from a study of human T cells and chemical hapten exposure. Findings of the study overall: Sensitization with DPC brought no change to TCRs above 1 in 1000 in frequency.

TCRdb independently ran MiXCR on the RACE reads; one entry per CDR3 protein. The sample shows nearly 85,000 distinct CDR3 sequences, around a tenth of them seen only once. Sequencing was performed on whole blood, taken in connection with sensitization to the hapten diphenylcyclopropenone (DPC). The chain joins TRBV6-4 to TRBJ2-3; 15 bases fit TRBD2. This clonotype was sampled from a man aged 18 to 35 with alopecia areata. Some clones in this sample may be carry-over from other donors' samples. CDR3 sequence reads: CASSSGLAGGPDTQYF. CDR3 sequence (DNA): TGTGCCAGCAGTTCTGGACTAGCGGGGGGGCCAGATACGCAGTATTTT.